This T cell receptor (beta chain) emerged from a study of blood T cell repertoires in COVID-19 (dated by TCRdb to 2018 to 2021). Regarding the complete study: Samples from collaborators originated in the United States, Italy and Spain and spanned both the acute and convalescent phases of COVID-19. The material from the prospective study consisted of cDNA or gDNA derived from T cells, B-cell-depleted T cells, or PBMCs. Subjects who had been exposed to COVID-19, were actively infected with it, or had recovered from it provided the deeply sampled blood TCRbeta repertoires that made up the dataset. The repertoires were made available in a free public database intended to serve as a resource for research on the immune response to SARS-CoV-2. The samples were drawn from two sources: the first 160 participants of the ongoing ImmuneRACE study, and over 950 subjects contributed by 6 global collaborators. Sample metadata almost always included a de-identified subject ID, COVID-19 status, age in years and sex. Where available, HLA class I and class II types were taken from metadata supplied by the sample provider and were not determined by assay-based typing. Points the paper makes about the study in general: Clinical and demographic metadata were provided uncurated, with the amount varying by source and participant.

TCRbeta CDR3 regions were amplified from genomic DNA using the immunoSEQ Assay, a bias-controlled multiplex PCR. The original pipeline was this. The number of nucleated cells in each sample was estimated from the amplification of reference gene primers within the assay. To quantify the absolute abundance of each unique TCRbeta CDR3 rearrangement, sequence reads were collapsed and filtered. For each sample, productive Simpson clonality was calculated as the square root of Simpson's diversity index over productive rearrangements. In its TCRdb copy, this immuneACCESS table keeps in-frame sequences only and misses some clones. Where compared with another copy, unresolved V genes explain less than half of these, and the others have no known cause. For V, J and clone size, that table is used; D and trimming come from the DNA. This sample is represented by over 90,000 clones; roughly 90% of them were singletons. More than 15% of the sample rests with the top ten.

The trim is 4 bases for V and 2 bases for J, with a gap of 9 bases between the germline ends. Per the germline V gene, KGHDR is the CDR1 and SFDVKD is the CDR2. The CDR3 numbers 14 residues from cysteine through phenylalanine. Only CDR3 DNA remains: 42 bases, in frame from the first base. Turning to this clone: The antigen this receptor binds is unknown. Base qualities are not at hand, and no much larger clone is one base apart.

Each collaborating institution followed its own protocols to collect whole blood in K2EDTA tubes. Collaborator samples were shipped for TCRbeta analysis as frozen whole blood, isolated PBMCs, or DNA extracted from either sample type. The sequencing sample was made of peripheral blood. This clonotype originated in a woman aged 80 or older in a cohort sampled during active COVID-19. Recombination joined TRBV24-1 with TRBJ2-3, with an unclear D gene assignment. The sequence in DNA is TGTGCCACCAGTGACCGAGCCACCACAGATACGCAGTATTTT. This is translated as CATSDRATTDTQYF.